These 11 T cell receptor beta chains came from one sample sequenced in a study of T cell responses to AZD1222 COVID-19 vaccine. Sequenced by immunoSEQ multiplex PCR; TCRdb stores in-frame clones only, minus some. The sample carries some 90,000 clones, roughly 88% recorded once. The sequences come from peripheral blood, collected on day 0 of AZD1222 vaccination. The receptors derive from an adult in good health.

This chain links TRBV5-1 with TRBJ1-3, with 10 nucleotides matching TRBD1. The CDR3 runs 18 residues. Germline-derived CDR1 and CDR2 are SGHRS and YFSETQ. V lost 2 bases and J lost 1; bases outside the gene matches: 9. CDR3 sequence reads: CASSFVLGGQGSGNTIYF. CDR3 nucleotides: TGCGCCAGCAGCTTCGTTTTGGGGGGACAGGGGTCTGGAAACACCATATATTTT.

The chain couples TRBV24-1 to TRBJ2-5, with 10 bases matching TRBD1. The trim removed 4 bases at V and 5 bases at J, leaving 9 bases unmatched. Germline CDR1 is KGHDR and CDR2 is SFDVKD. The CDR3 contains 16 residues. CDR3 sequence (DNA): TGTGCCACCAGTGAAACACCGGGACAGGGGACGGAGACCCAGTACTTC. It yields the protein CATSETPGQGTETQYF.

This sequence joins TRBV6-5 and TRBJ2-7; unclear D gene. Germline CDR1 is MNHEY and CDR2 is SVGAGI. The CDR3 is made up of 12 amino acids. Trimming shortened V by 8 bases and J by 0 bases, and 8 bases separated the two germline ends. In DNA, the CDR3 is TGTGCCAGCTACTCCCACTCCTACGAGCAGTACTTC. This translates into CASYSHSYEQYF.

The chain joins TRBV4-3 to TRBJ2-1; perhaps TRBD2 as D (5 bases). From germline, CDR1 is LGHNA and CDR2 YSLEER. The length of the CDR3 is 16 residues. Trimming cost V 1 base and J 3 bases, with 13 bases left between them. CDR3 amino acids: CASSQGSGQFYNEQFF. CDR3 in DNA: TGCGCCAGCAGCCAAGGAAGCGGCCAGTTCTACAATGAGCAGTTCTTC.

V usage is TRBV7-2 and J usage is TRBJ2-5; 7 bases are shared with TRBD2. The CDR3 consists of 14 residues. V trimming: 6 bases; J trimming: 3 bases; junction bases outside the gene matches: 7. Germline V gives CDR1 SGHTA, CDR2 FQGNSA. CDR3 coding DNA: TGTGCCAGCAGTCGTAGGGCGGGGGAAGAGACCCAGTACTTC. Protein sequence: CASSRRAGEETQYF.

This clone was seen just once. The chain links TRBV28 to TRBJ1-2, with a weak D call TRBD1 (6 bases). CDR1 MDHEN and CDR2 SYDVKM come from the germline V gene. Trimming removed 7 bases at V and 7 bases at J, with 16 bases between. This CDR3 spans 13 amino acids. Written as DNA, the CDR3 is TGTGCCAGCAAGTTGCTCAGGGGTCTTGGCTACACCTTC. Translating it yields CASKLLRGLGYTF.

This clone has a single count. This chain uses TRBV18 with TRBJ2-5; either TRBD1 or TRBD2 may supply D (5 bases each). Germline V gene data show CDR1 as KGHSH and CDR2 as LQKENI. V lost 3 bases, J lost 5 bases, and 13 bases lay in between. The CDR3 has 14 amino acids. The CDR3 region is CASSPGTVRETQYF. The CDR3, as DNA: TGTGCCAGCTCACCTGGGACGGTACGGGAGACCCAGTACTTC.

CDR3 coding DNA: TGTGCCAGCAGCAGGGGGGATGGCCAGCCCCAGCATTTT. This translates into CASSRGDGQPQHF. The rearrangement links TRBV3-1 (or the pseudogene TRBV3-2) to TRBJ1-5, with a tentative D call TRBD1 (6 bases). CDR1 LGHDT and CDR2 YNNKEL come from the germline V gene (reference sequence). The germline V and J ends were trimmed by 5 bases and 7 bases, with 12 bases remaining between them. The CDR3 extends over 13 amino acids.

The chain links TRBV5-6 to TRBJ1-4; a weak D match, TRBD1 (6 bases). The CDR3 loop spans 14 amino acids. V was cut by 4 bases and J by 4 bases, with 11 bases left in between. CDR1 is SGHDT and CDR2 is YYEEEE in the germline V gene. DNA of the CDR3: TGTGCCAGCAGCCAACAGGGATTTAATGAAAAACTGTTTTTT. Protein product: CASSQQGFNEKLFF.

The CDR3 DNA sequence: TGTGCCAGCAGGGGACAGGAGACCTACGAGCAGTACTTC. Amino acid sequence: CASRGQETYEQYF. The chain links TRBV12-3 or TRBV12-4 to TRBJ2-7; TRBD1 matches at 8 bases. V dropped 6 bases and J dropped 2; count of bases not matched to a gene: 3. This CDR3 spans 13 amino acids.

The chain couples TRBV7-9 to TRBJ2-5; D is perhaps TRBD1 (6 bases). The length of the CDR3 is 15 residues. Deletions cut 5 bases from V and 4 bases from J, with 17 bases between. Per germline, CDR1 SEHNR and CDR2 FQNEAQ (reference sequence). For the CDR3, the DNA is TGTGCCAGCAGCCCGTCGGCAGGGGCCTTAGAGACCCAGTACTTC. The encoded protein is CASSPSAGALETQYF.